The 32 T cell receptor beta chains reported below all come from one sample, sequenced in a study of Graves' ophthalmopathy and Graves' hyperthyroidism. TCR beta CDR3 amplification used RNA transcripts. Scientists carried out first-round RT-PCR using HTBI primers and then a second-round multiplex PCR. TCRdb itself ran the multiplex PCR reads through MiXCR, one entry per CDR3 protein. Of 350,000 to 400,000 distinct CDR3 sequences in the sample, around 16% are singletons; the top ten hold roughly 1.4%. Sequencing input: peripheral blood. The receptors were sampled from a woman aged 18-29 years with Graves' ophthalmopathy.

This sequence joins TRBV11-1 and TRBJ2-7; 12 bases match TRBD2. Germline-derived CDR1 and CDR2 are SGHAT and FQDESV (reference sequence). Losses at the gene ends were 0 bases for V and 5 bases for J; bases not matched to a gene: 5. This CDR3 region has 16 residues. The CDR3 protein is CASSLATSGSWDEQYF. CDR3 DNA: TGTGCCAGCAGCTTAGCGACTAGCGGGAGTTGGGACGAGCAGTACTTC.

This clonotype was counted many times. CDR3 region: CALRGPANTEAFF. Written as DNA, the CDR3 is TGTGCCCTCAGGGGGCCCGCGAACACTGAAGCTTTCTTT. V usage is TRBV28 and J usage is TRBJ1-1; 8 bases are a match to TRBD1. The CDR3 has 13 residues. From germline, CDR1 is MDHEN and CDR2 SYDVKM. Germline trimming cut 11 bases from V and 1 base from J; bases unmatched to any gene: 6.

Many counts were recorded for this clonotype. The chain recombines TRBV2 with TRBJ1-5, with 9 bases aligning to TRBD1. CDR1 is SNHLY, CDR2 FYNNEI, per germline. Losses at the gene ends were 6 bases for V and 1 base for J; bases not matched to a gene: 4. The CDR3 has 15 amino acids. The CDR3 nucleotides read TGTGCCAGCAGCGGACAGGGGTTAAGCAATCAGCCCCAGCATTTT. Residues: CASSGQGLSNQPQHF.

In this sample, this clonotype turned up many times. The chain joins TRBV14 to TRBJ1-6; a weak D match, TRBD1 (6 bases). Germline V gene lookup returns CDR1 SGHDN and CDR2 FVKESK. There are 15 residues in the CDR3. V lost 3 bases to trimming and J lost 3 bases, with 9 bases between them. Here the CDR3 reads CASSQRTDYNSPLHF. The CDR3 DNA follows: TGTGCCAGCAGCCAGAGGACAGACTATAATTCACCCCTCCACTTT. The variable domain in full, with the rest retrieved from reference TRBV14 and TRBJ1-6, is EAGVTQFPSHSVIEKGQTVTLRCDPISGHDNLYWYRRVMGKEIKFLLHFVKESKQDESGMPNNRFLAERTGGTYSTLKVQPAELEDSGVYFCASSQRTDYNSPLHFGNGTRLTVT.

This clonotype appeared many times. The V and J genes are TRBV9 and TRBJ2-2, with D tentatively TRBD2 (6 bases). CDR3 length: 15 amino acids. The germline V gene has CDR1 SGDLS and CDR2 YYNGEE. Trimming removed 4 bases from V and 3 bases from J, with 13 bases in between. The CDR3 loop is CASSPAGRYTGELFF. As DNA, the CDR3 is TGTGCCAGCAGCCCAGCGGGCAGGTACACCGGGGAGCTGTTTTTT.

This clonotype has ten or more counts. The chain recombines TRBV10-3 with TRBJ1-3; a weak D match, TRBD1 (6 bases). This CDR3 is 15 amino acids long. V lost 8 bases and J lost 4, with 18 bases in between. Germline values: CDR1 ENHRY, CDR2 SYGVKD. CDR3 region: CAIVPDRKLGNTIYF. CDR3 DNA: TGTGCCATCGTCCCGGACAGAAAACTCGGAAACACCATATATTTT.

This clonotype was picked up a small number of times. The rearrangement joins TRBV12-3 or TRBV12-4 to TRBJ1-1, with D maybe TRBD1 (5 bases). Between the trimmed V and J ends, which lost 2 bases and 3 bases, there was a span of 13 bases. The length of the CDR3 is 15 residues. The CDR3 nucleotides are TGTGCCAGCAGTTTATTGGGCACAGGCCACACTGAAGCTTTCTTT. It encodes CASSLLGTGHTEAFF.

This clonotype was counted at least ten times. J is TRBJ2-2 and V is TRBV18; TRBD2 might be the D (6 bases). V lost 4 bases and J lost 6, with 15 bases in between. Per the germline V gene, CDR1 is KGHSH and CDR2 is LQKENI. CDR3 size: 15 residues. The CDR3 region has the DNA TGTGCCAGCTCACGCCGGGACTTGGGCGCCGGGGAGCTGTTTTTT. This encodes CASSRRDLGAGELFF.

This clonotype was counted many times. The CDR3 region is CASSPRTFMNTEAFF. The CDR3 DNA sequence: TGTGCCAGCAGCCCCCGGACATTTATGAACACTGAAGCTTTCTTT. The gene calls are TRBV7-2 and TRBJ1-1; the D gene is possibly TRBD1 (5 bases). The CDR3 totals 15 residues. The V and J ends lost 5 bases and 0 bases respectively, with 13 bases between them. From germline, CDR1 is SGHTA and CDR2 FQGNSA.

There are many counts of this clonotype. The chain recombines TRBV20-1 with TRBJ2-7; D is possibly TRBD1 or TRBD2 (6 bases each). Trimming cost V 0 bases and J 2 bases, with 14 bases left between them. Germline CDR1 DFQATT, CDR2 SNEGSKA (reference sequence). This CDR3 is 15 amino acids long. This CDR3 reads CSARDHIGGPYEQYF. The CDR3, as DNA: TGCAGTGCTAGAGATCATATTGGGGGGCCCTACGAGCAGTACTTC.

CDR3 nucleotide sequence: TGTGCCAGCAGCTTAGCGTATAGGGGACAGCAGTACTTC. As protein: CASSLAYRGQQYF. The V call is TRBV11-1, the J call TRBJ2-7; D is tentatively TRBD1 or TRBD2 (5 bases each). The CDR3 spans 13 residues. V lost 0 bases to trimming and J lost 8 bases, with 11 bases between them. The germline CDR1 and CDR2 sequences are SGHAT and FQDESV (reference sequence).

This clonotype came up many times. The chain is built from TRBV12-5 and TRBJ1-5; TRBD1 might be the D (6 bases). CDR3 length equals 18 residues. Germline V lookup: CDR1 LGHNT, CDR2 FRNRAP. V lost 6 bases and J 3 bases, leaving 24 bases between the germline ends. The CDR3 loop is CASGLAPNREKDNQPQHF. CDR3 nucleotides: TGTGCTAGTGGACTGGCCCCAAACAGGGAGAAGGACAATCAGCCCCAGCATTTT.

The chain recombines TRBV6-2 or TRBV6-3 with TRBJ1-2; weak D call: TRBD1 (6 bases). Trimming removed 0 bases from V and 11 bases from J, with 7 bases in between. There are 11 residues in the CDR3. Germline lookup yields CDR1 MNHEY and CDR2 SVGEGT. CDR3 sequence: CASSYSRGYTF. The CDR3 DNA follows: TGTGCCAGCAGTTACTCGAGGGGGTACACCTTC.

The CDR3 DNA sequence: TGTGCCAGCAGCCTCGACGGCTTTGAGGCTTTCTTT. The encoded protein is CASSLDGFEAFF. The V call is TRBV6-1, the J call TRBJ1-1; D uncertain. This CDR3 has 12 residues. The V gene's germline CDR1 is MNHNS and CDR2 SASEGT. The V and J ends lost 6 bases and 11 bases respectively, with 16 bases between them.

This clonotype came up many times. The J gene is TRBJ1-1, the V gene TRBV6-2 or TRBV6-3, with 8 bases aligning to TRBD1. The CDR3 consists of 11 residues. Unmatched junction bases numbered 6, after V lost 10 bases and J lost 8 bases. CDR1 is MNHEY and CDR2 is SVGEGT in the germline V gene. CDR3 DNA: TGTGCCACCTGGGACAGGCTCGAAGCTTTCTTT. Amino acids: CATWDRLEAFF.

Ten or more counts support this clonotype. The chain couples TRBV30 to TRBJ1-1; D not certain. From germline, CDR1 is GTSNPN and CDR2 SVGIG (reference sequence). The CDR3 has 15 amino acids. The V gene lost 4 bases and the J gene lost 0 bases, with 15 bases spanning the gap. The CDR3 loop reads CAWILPRRVNTEAFF. CDR3 DNA: TGTGCCTGGATCCTCCCTCGGAGGGTGAACACTGAAGCTTTCTTT.

Ten or more counts support this clonotype. V usage is TRBV25-1 and J usage is TRBJ2-7; D is possibly TRBD2 (6 bases). Deletions cut 2 bases from V and 7 bases from J, with 18 bases between. Looked up from germline, CDR1 is MGHDK and CDR2 is SYGVNS. The CDR3 runs 15 residues. The CDR3 nucleotides are TGTGCCAGCAGTGAACTCGGAGGGATGATTCAAGAGCAGTACTTC. Residues: CASSELGGMIQEQYF.

There are many counts of this clonotype. The rearrangement links TRBV14 to TRBJ2-7; TRBD2 matches 11 bases. Germline V gene data show CDR1 as SGHDN and CDR2 as FVKESK. V shed 1 base, J shed 4 bases, and the junction held 0 bases outside the gene matches. The CDR3 extends over 14 amino acids. The CDR3: CASSQVAGGYEQYF. The CDR3 coding sequence is TGTGCCAGCAGCCAAGTAGCGGGGGGGTACGAGCAGTACTTC.

This clonotype was recorded many times. The chain couples TRBV28 to TRBJ1-3; D possibly corresponds to TRBD1 (5 bases). CDR1 and CDR2 from the germline V gene are MDHEN and SYDVKM. This CDR3 region has 16 residues. With 10 bases removed from V and 2 bases from J, the gap between germline ends came to 21 bases. The CDR3 region is CATQTAGPGAGNTIYF. The CDR3 DNA is TGTGCCACCCAAACCGCAGGGCCCGGGGCTGGAAACACCATATATTTT.

This clonotype was seen ten or more times. The chain carries TRBV19 and TRBJ1-1; unclear D gene. CDR3 length: 14 residues. Germline CDR1 reads LNHDA; CDR2 reads SQIVND (reference sequence). V was clipped by 5 bases and J by 0 bases, with 10 bases between them. The CDR3 sequence is CASSEHLMNTEAFF. The CDR3 DNA reads as TGTGCCAGTAGTGAACACCTCATGAACACTGAAGCTTTCTTT.

This clonotype was seen a few times. The chain has TRBV18 and TRBJ2-7, with TRBD2 matching over 13 bases. After removal of 4 bases from V and 0 bases from J, the junction contained 15 bases not matched to a gene. CDR1 and CDR2 from the germline V gene are KGHSH and LQKENI. This CDR3 contains 20 residues. CDR3 protein: CASSQAGTSGTRRSSYEQYF. The CDR3, as DNA: TGTGCCAGCTCACAAGCCGGGACTAGCGGGACGAGGCGGAGCTCCTACGAGCAGTACTTC.

Only one count was recorded for this clonotype. The rearrangement uses TRBV30 and TRBJ1-6; D ambiguous. Trimming took 2 bases from V and 0 from J, leaving 8 bases between them. Looked up from germline, CDR1 is GTSNPN and CDR2 is SVGIG (reference sequence). The CDR3 has 15 amino acids. The CDR3 region is CAWSQWGSYNSPLHF. The CDR3 bases are TGTGCCTGGAGTCAGTGGGGCTCCTATAATTCACCCCTCCACTTT.

In regard to this clonotype: The junction departs from the called germline gene at one end, perhaps through a read error. The chain recombines TRBV7-2 with TRBJ2-5, with 7 bases fitting TRBD1. The CDR3 consists of 14 residues. Germline V lookup: CDR1 SGHTA, CDR2 FQGNSA. CDR3 in amino acids: CASSTGQVQETQQF. DNA for the CDR3: TGTGCCAGCAGCACCGGACAGGTCCAAGAGACCCAGCAATTC.

This clonotype was counted ten times or more. The V gene is TRBV12-3 or TRBV12-4, the J gene TRBJ1-1, with D possibly TRBD1 on 6 matching bases. Trimming pared 6 bases from V and 5 bases from J, leaving 16 bases between. This CDR3 contains 14 residues. The CDR3 protein is CASRDSRFWTEAFF. CDR3 sequence (DNA): TGTGCCAGCAGGGACAGTAGGTTTTGGACTGAAGCTTTCTTT.

This clonotype has a count of ten or more. The CDR3, as DNA: TGTGCCAGCAGTTTATCAGGGGGCGGCAATCAGCCCCAGCATTTT. Protein product: CASSLSGGGNQPQHF. The chain joins TRBV28 to TRBJ1-5; 8 nucleotides agree with TRBD1. With 1 base clipped from V and 2 bases from J, the junction kept 1 base outside the gene matches. The germline gives CDR1 MDHEN, CDR2 SYDVKM. CDR3 length: 15 residues. Full variable domain (outside the CDR3, taken from reference TRBV28 and TRBJ1-5): DVKVTQSSRYLVKRTGEKVFLECVQDMDHENMFWYRQDPGLGLRLIYFSYDVKMKEKGDIPEGYSVSREKKERFSLILESASTNQTSMYLCASSLSGGGNQPQHFGDGTRLSIL.

Details on this clonotype: A much larger clone is a single base away; this may be a read error. The chain links TRBV9 to TRBJ2-2, with D possibly being TRBD1 or TRBD2 (5 bases each). This CDR3 is 16 amino acids long. Germline lookup yields CDR1 SGDLS and CDR2 YYNGEE. Written as DNA, the CDR3 is TGTGCCAGCAACGTAGCTGGTACTGGGGGCACCGGGGAGCTGTTTTTT. Translating it yields CASNVAGTGGTGELFF. The full variable domain, its missing parts supplied by reference TRBV9 and TRBJ2-2, is DSGVTQTPKHLITATGQRVTLRCSPRSGDLSVYWYQQSLDQGLQFLIQYYNGEERAKGNILERFSAQQFPDLHSELNLSSLELGDSALYFCASNVAGTGGTGELFFGEGSRLTVL.

This clonotype was counted many times. The genes are TRBV11-2 and TRBJ2-7; 11 bases agree with TRBD2. After removal of 1 base from V and 4 bases from J, the junction contained 3 bases not matched to a gene. This CDR3 has 15 amino acids. The germline CDR1 and CDR2 sequences are SGHAT and FQNNGV. CDR3 sequence: CASSLGGTSGYEQYF. The CDR3 DNA is TGTGCCAGCAGCTTAGGAGGGACTAGCGGATACGAGCAGTACTTC.

This clonotype was picked up many times. The chain is built from TRBV24-1 and TRBJ2-5; D might be TRBD2 (5 bases). Per the germline V gene, CDR1 is KGHDR and CDR2 is SFDVKD. Trimming cost V 6 bases and J 5 bases, with 12 bases left between them. This CDR3 spans 13 amino acids. CDR3 nucleotide sequence: TGTGCCACCAGTAGGAGGCGAGGGGAGACCCAGTACTTC. As protein: CATSRRRGETQYF.

This clonotype showed up many times. The genes are TRBV6-2 or TRBV6-3 and TRBJ2-4; 8 nucleotides align to TRBD2. Trimming took 5 bases from V and 6 from J; bases not matched to a gene: 6. CDR1 and CDR2 (germline): MNHEY, SVGEGT. The CDR3 is made up of 14 amino acids. The CDR3 nucleotides read TGTGCCAGCAGTAGAGCGGGAGATGGAAACATTCAGTACTTC. Its translation is CASSRAGDGNIQYF.

At least ten counts were recorded for this clonotype. Relative to the germline gene, one junction end is altered; a read error may explain this. The chain uses TRBV6-2 or TRBV6-3 and TRBJ1-5; the D is unclear. Looked up from germline, CDR1 is MNHEY and CDR2 is SVGEGT. The CDR3 length is 13 residues. CDR3 in amino acids: CASRYSSLEPQHF. The CDR3 region has the DNA TGTGCCAGCAGATACTCTAGTTTGGAGCCCCAGCATTTT.

This chain joins TRBV12-3 or TRBV12-4 and TRBJ2-5; TRBD1 matches 8 bases. V lost 4 bases, J lost 11 bases, and 9 bases stayed unmatched. The CDR3 contains 13 residues. The CDR3, as DNA: TGTGCCAGCAGTTCCGACAGGGGACGGGGACAGTACTTC. Amino acid sequence: CASSSDRGRGQYF.

This clonotype was counted at least ten times. The chain joins TRBV5-1 to TRBJ1-1; 9 bases match TRBD1. Germline lookup yields CDR1 SGHRS and CDR2 YFSETQ. This CDR3 region has 15 residues. Trimming cost V 3 bases and J 5 bases; bases outside gene matches: 8. CDR3 residues: CASSYQTGGWTEAFF. CDR3 DNA sequence: TGCGCCAGCAGCTACCAGACAGGGGGTTGGACTGAAGCTTTCTTT.